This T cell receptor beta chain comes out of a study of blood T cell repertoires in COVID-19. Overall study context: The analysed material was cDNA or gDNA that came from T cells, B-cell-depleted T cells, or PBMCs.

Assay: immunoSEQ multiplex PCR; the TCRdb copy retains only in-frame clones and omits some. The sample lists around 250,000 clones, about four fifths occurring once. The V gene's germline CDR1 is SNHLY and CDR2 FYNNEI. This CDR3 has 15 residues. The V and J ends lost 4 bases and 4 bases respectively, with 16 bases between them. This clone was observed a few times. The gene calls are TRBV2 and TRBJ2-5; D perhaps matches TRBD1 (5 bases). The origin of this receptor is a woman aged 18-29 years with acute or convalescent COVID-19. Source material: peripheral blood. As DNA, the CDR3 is TGTGCCAGCAGTGGAACAGGAGCGATAGGAGAGACCCAGTACTTC. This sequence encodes CASSGTGAIGETQYF.